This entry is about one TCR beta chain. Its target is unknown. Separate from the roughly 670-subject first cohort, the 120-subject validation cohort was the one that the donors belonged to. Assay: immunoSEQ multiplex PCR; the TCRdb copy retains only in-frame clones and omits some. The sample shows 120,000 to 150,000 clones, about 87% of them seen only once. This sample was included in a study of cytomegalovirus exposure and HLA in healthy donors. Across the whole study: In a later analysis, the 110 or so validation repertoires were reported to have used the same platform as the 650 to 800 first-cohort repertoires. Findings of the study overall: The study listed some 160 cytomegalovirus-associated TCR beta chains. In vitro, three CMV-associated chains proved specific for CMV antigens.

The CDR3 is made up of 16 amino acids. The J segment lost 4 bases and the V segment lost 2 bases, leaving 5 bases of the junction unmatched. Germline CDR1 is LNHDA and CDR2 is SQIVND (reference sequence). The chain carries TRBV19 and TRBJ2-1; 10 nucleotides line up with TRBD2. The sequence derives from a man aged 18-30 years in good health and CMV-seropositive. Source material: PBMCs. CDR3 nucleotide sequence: TGTGCCAGTAGTATAAGCCCAGCGGGGGGGTACAATGAGCAGTTCTTC. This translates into CASSISPAGGYNEQFF.